This entry features one TCR beta chain sequence. The data belong to a study of blood T cell repertoires in COVID-19. At the level of the study: Some COVID-19 samples were acute and others convalescent; all came from the United States, Italy and Spain. The cDNA or gDNA used as material had been derived from T cells, B-cell-depleted T cells, or PBMCs.

Germline V lookup: CDR1 MDHEN, CDR2 SYDVKM. With 11 bases clipped from V and 6 bases from J, the junction kept 7 bases outside the gene matches. The CDR3 totals 11 residues. Per the original methods: Researchers report that nucleated cell counts were estimated from reference gene primer amplification. Repertoires were generated with immunoSEQ multiplex PCR, while TCRdb's copy carries only in-frame clones and drops some. V and J calls and clone size come straight from that table; D and trimming were deduced from the DNA. The profile shows a few hundred thousand clones, around 87% of them singletons. The sequencing sample was made of peripheral blood. The chain carries TRBV28 and TRBJ2-7, with TRBD2 matching 7 bases. The TCR comes from a man in his sixties with acute or convalescent COVID-19. CDR3 region: CALGGVREQYF. In DNA, the CDR3 is TGTGCCCTGGGGGGGGTTCGCGAGCAGTACTTC. Full variable domain (remainder filled in from reference TRBV28 and TRBJ2-7): DVKVTQSSRYLVKRTGEKVFLECVQDMDHENMFWYRQDPGLGLRLIYFSYDVKMKEKGDIPEGYSVSREKKERFSLILESASTNQTSMYLCALGGVREQYFGPGTRLTVT.